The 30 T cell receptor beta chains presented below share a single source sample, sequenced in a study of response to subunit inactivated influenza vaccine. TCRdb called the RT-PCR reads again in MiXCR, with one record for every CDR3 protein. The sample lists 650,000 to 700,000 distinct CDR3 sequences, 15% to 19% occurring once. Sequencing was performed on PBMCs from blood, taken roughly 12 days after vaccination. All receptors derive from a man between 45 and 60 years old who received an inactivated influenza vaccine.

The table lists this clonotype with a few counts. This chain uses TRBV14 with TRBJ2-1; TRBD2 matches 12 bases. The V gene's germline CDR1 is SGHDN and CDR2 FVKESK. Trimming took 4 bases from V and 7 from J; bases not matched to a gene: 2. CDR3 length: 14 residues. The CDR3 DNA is TGTGCCAGCAGCCGGACTAGCGGGAAAAATGAGCAGTTCTTC. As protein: CASSRTSGKNEQFF.

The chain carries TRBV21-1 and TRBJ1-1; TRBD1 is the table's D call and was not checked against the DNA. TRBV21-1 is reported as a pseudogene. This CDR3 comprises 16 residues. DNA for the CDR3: TGTGCCAGCAGCAAAGCTCTCGACAGACCGAACACTGAAGCTTTCTTT. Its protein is CASSKALDRPNTEAFF.

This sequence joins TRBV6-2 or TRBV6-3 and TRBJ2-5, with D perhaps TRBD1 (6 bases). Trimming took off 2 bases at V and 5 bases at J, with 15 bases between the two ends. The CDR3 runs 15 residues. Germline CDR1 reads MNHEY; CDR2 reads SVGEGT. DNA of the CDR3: TGTGCCAGCAGTTACCAGTCAGGGGAGTGGGAGACCCAGTACTTC. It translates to CASSYQSGEWETQYF.

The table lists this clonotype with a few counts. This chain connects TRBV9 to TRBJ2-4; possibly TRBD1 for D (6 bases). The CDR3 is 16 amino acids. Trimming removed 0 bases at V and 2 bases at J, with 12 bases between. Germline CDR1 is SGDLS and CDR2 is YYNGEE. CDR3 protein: CASSVGTASPKNIQYF. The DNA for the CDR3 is TGTGCCAGCAGCGTAGGGACAGCTTCACCCAAAAACATTCAGTACTTC.

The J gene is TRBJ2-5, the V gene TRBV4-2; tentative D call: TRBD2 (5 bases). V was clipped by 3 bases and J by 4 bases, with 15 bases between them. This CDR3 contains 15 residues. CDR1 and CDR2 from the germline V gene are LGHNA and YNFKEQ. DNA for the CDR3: TGTGCCAGCAGCCATAAGGAGGAACGAGGAGAGACCCAGTACTTC. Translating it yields CASSHKEERGETQYF.

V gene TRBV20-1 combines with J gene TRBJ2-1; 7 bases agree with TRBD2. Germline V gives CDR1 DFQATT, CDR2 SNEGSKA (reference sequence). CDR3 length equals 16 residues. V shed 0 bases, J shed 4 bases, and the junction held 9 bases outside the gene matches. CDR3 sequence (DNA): TGCAGTGCTAGAGAGGCGAGGCTAGCGGCGTACAATGAGCAGTTCTTC. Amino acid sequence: CSAREARLAAYNEQFF.

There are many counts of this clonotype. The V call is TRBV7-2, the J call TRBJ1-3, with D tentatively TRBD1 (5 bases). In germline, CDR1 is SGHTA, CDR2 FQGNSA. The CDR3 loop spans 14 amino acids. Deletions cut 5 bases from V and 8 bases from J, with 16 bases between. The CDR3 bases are TGTGCCAGCAGCCGTGGGTCGGGGCTGTACACCATATATTTT. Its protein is CASSRGSGLYTIYF.

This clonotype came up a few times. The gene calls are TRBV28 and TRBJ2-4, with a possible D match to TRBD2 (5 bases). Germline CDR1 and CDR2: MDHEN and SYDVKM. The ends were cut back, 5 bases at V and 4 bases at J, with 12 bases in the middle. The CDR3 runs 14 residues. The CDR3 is CASSPRLKKNIQYF. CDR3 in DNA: TGTGCCAGCAGTCCGCGACTAAAAAAAAACATTCAGTACTTC.

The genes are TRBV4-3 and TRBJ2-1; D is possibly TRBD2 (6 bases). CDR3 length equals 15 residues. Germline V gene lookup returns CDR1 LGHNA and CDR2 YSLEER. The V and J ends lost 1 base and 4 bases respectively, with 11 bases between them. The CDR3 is CASSQGSGLYNEQFF. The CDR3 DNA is TGCGCCAGCAGCCAAGGGTCTGGACTATACAATGAGCAGTTCTTC.

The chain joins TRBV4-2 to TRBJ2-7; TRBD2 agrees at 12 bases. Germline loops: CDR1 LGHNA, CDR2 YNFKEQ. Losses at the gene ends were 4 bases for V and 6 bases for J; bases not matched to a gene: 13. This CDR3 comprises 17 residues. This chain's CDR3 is CASSRLPTSGGVVEQYF. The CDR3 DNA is TGTGCCAGCAGCCGCCTCCCGACTAGCGGGGGAGTTGTCGAGCAGTACTTC.

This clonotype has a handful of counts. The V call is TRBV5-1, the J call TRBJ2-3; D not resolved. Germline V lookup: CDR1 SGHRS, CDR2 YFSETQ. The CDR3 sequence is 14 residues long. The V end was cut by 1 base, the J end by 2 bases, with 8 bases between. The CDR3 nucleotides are TGCGCCAGCAGCTTGAACATAAACACAGATACGCAGTATTTT. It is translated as CASSLNINTDTQYF. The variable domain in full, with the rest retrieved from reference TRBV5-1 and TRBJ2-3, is KAGVTQTPRYLIKTRGQQVTLSCSPISGHRSVSWYQQTPGQGLQFLFEYFSETQRNKGNFPGRFSGRQFSNSRSEMNVSTLELGDSALYLCASSLNINTDTQYFGPGTRLTVL.

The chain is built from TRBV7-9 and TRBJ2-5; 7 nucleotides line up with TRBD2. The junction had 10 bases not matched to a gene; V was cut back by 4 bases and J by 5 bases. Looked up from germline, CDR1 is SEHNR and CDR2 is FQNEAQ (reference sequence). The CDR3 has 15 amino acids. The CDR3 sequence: CASSSHGGITETQYF. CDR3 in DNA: TGTGCCAGCAGCTCTCACGGGGGGATCACGGAGACCCAGTACTTC.

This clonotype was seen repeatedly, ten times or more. The CDR3 region is CATRDYRLSYNEQFF. The CDR3 region has the DNA TGTGCCACCCGCGATTACAGGTTGTCGTACAATGAGCAGTTCTTC. The chain is built from TRBV7-9 and TRBJ2-1, with D possibly matching TRBD1 (5 bases). The CDR3 sequence is 15 residues long. CDR1 is SEHNR, CDR2 FQNEAQ, per germline (reference sequence). V was shortened by 10 bases and J by 4 bases, with 20 bases between the two germline ends.

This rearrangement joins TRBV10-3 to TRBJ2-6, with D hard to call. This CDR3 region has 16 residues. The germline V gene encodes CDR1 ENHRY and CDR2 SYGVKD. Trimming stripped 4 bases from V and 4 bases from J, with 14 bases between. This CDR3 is CAISAPGQVGANVLTF. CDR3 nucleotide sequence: TGTGCCATCAGTGCCCCGGGCCAGGTGGGGGCCAACGTCCTGACTTTC.

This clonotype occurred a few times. CDR3 in amino acids: CASRQLAYDEQFF. The CDR3, as DNA: TGTGCCAGCAGACAACTAGCATACGATGAGCAGTTCTTC. The chain uses TRBV6-2 or TRBV6-3 and TRBJ2-1; maybe TRBD2 (6 bases). This CDR3 has 13 residues. The germline V gene encodes CDR1 MNHEY and CDR2 SVGEGT. V was clipped by 6 bases and J by 8 bases, with 14 bases between them.

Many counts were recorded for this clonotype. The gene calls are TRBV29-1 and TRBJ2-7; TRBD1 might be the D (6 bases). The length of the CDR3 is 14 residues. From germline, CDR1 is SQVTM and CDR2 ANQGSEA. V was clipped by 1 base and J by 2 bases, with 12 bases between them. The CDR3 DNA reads TGCAGCGTTGAAGTGGCAGGGGTCCCCTACGAGCAGTACTTC. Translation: CSVEVAGVPYEQYF.

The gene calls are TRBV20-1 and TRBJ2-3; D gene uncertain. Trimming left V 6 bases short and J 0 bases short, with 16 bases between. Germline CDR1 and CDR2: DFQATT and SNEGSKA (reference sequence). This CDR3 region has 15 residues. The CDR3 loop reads CSARTYGRSTDTQYF. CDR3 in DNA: TGCAGTGCCAGAACATACGGGCGAAGCACAGATACGCAGTATTTT.

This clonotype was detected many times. The CDR3 loop is CASSSPGRGYGYTF. The CDR3 DNA reads TGTGCCAGCAGCTCCCCGGGCCGAGGCTATGGCTACACCTTC. J is TRBJ1-2 and V is TRBV11-2; D gene uncertain. V was trimmed by 4 bases and J by 4 bases, leaving 13 bases between them. CDR3 length equals 14 residues. From germline, CDR1 is SGHAT and CDR2 FQNNGV.

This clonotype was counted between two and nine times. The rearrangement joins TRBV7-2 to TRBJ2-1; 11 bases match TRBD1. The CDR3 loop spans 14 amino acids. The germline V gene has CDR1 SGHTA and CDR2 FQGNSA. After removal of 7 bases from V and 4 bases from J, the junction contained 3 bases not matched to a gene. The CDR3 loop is CASKGQGAYNEQFF. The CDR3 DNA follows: TGTGCCAGCAAAGGACAGGGGGCTTACAATGAGCAGTTCTTC.

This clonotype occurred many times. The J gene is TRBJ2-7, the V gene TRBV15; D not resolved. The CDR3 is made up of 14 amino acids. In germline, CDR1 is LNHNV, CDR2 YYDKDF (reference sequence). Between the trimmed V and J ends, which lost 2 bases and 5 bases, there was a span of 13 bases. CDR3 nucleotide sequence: TGTGCCACCAGCAGATCTGGTTCGGGCGACGAGCAGTACTTC. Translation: CATSRSGSGDEQYF. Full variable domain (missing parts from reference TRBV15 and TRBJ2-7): DAMVIQNPRYQVTQFGKPVTLSCSQTLNHNVMYWYQQKSSQAPKLLFHYYDKDFNNEADTPDNFQSRRPNTSFCFLDIRSPGLGDTAMYLCATSRSGSGDEQYFGPGTRLTVT.

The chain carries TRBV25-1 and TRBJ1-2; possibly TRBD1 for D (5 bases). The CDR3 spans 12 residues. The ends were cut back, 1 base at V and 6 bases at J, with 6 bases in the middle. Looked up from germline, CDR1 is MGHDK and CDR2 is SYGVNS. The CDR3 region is CASSEWGDGYTF. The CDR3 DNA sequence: TGTGCCAGCAGTGAATGGGGGGATGGCTACACCTTC.

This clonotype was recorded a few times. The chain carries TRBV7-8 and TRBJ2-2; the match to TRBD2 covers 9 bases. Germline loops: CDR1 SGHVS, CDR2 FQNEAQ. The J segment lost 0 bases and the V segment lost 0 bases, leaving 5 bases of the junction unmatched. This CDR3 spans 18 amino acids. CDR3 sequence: CASSLAIAGATNTGELFF. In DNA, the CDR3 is TGTGCCAGCAGCTTAGCTATAGCGGGAGCTACGAACACCGGGGAGCTGTTTTTT.

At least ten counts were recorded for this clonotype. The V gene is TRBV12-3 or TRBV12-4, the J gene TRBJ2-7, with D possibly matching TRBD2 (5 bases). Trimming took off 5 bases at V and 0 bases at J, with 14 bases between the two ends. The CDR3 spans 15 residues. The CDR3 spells CASSLRRPSSYEQYF. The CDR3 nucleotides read TGTGCCAGCAGTCTTAGGAGGCCGAGCTCCTACGAGCAGTACTTC.

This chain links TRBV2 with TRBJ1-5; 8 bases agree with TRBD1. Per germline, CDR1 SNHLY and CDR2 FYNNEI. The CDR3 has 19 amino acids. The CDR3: CTRSASVGQGRGSNQPQHF. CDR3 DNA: TGTACCCGCAGTGCCTCCGTAGGACAGGGAAGGGGGAGCAATCAGCCCCAGCATTTT.

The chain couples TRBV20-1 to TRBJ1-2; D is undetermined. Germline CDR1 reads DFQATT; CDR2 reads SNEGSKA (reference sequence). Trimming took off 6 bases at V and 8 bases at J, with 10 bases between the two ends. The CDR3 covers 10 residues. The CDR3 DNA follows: TGCAGTGCCATAAAAGCGGGCTACACCTTC. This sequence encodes CSAIKAGYTF.

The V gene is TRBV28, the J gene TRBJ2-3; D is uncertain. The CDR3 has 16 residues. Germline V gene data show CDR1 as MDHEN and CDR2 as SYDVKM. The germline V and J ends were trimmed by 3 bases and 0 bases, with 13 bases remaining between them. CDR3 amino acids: CASSFQAGLSTDTQYF. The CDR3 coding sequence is TGTGCCAGCAGTTTTCAAGCAGGCCTCAGCACAGATACGCAGTATTTT.

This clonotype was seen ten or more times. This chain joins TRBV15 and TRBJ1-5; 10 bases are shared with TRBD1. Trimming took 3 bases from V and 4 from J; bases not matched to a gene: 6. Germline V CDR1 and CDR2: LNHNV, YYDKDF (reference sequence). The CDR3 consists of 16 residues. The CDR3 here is CATSRRDRGPNQPQHF. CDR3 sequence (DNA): TGTGCCACCAGCAGGCGGGACAGGGGCCCTAATCAGCCCCAGCATTTT. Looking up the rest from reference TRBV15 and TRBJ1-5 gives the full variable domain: DAMVIQNPRYQVTQFGKPVTLSCSQTLNHNVMYWYQQKSSQAPKLLFHYYDKDFNNEADTPDNFQSRRPNTSFCFLDIRSPGLGDTAMYLCATSRRDRGPNQPQHFGDGTRLSIL.

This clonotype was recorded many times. The CDR3 here is CASSRPEGGYEQYF. The CDR3 nucleotides read TGTGCCAGCAGCAGGCCCGAGGGAGGGTACGAGCAGTACTTC. The chain carries TRBV7-8 and TRBJ2-7; 7 nucleotides align to TRBD2. The CDR3 totals 14 residues. The trim removed 5 bases at V and 4 bases at J, leaving 8 bases unmatched. CDR1 is SGHVS and CDR2 is FQNEAQ in the germline V gene.

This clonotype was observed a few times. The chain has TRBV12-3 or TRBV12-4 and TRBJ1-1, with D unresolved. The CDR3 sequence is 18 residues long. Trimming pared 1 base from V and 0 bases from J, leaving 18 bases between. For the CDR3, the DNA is TGTGCCAGCAGTTTAGGCCAAGAAATTGCTCGGCTGAACACTGAAGCTTTCTTT. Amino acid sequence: CASSLGQEIARLNTEAFF.

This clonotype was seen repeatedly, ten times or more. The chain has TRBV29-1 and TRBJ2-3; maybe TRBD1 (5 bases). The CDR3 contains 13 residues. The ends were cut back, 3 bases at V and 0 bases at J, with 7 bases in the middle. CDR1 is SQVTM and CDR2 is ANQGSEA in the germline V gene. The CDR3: CSVDRDSTDTQYF. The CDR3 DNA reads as TGCAGCGTTGACAGGGATAGCACAGATACGCAGTATTTT.